What follows are 21 T cell receptor beta chains derived from one specimen sequenced in a study of blood T cell repertoires in COVID-19. Generated by immunoSEQ multiplex PCR, the TCRdb table keeps only in-frame clones and is missing some. The data show approximately 300,000 clones, more than 70% seen once. The sequenced sample consisted of peripheral blood. The receptors stem from a woman in her 50s with acute or convalescent COVID-19.

J is TRBJ2-5 and V is TRBV29-1; 8 nucleotides match TRBD1. Trimming took 3 bases from V and 5 from J; bases not matched to a gene: 5. Germline V CDR1 and CDR2: SQVTM, ANQGSEA. This CDR3 contains 13 residues. The CDR3 loop reads CSVEAGGRETQYF. CDR3 sequence (DNA): TGCAGCGTTGAGGCAGGGGGCAGGGAGACCCAGTACTTC.

This clone was seen a few times. Germline is not matched at one junction end, which may reflect a read error. V and J are TRBV18 and TRBJ1-1; 7 bases match TRBD1. Germline-derived CDR1 and CDR2 are KGHSH and LQKENI. The CDR3 covers 12 residues. The CDR3 sequence: CASSPTGEQAFF. The CDR3, as DNA: TGTGCCAGCTCACCAACAGGGGAGCAAGCATTCTTT.

The V call is TRBV3-1 (or the pseudogene TRBV3-2), the J call TRBJ2-7, with 8 bases lining up with TRBD2. Looked up from germline, CDR1 is LGHDT and CDR2 is YNNKEL (reference sequence). J was trimmed by 0 bases and V by 4 bases; bases with no gene match: 5. There are 15 residues in the CDR3. The CDR3 DNA reads TGTGCCAGCAGCCCTTCTAGCGGGTCCTCCTACGAGCAGTACTTC. This encodes CASSPSSGSSYEQYF.

The rearrangement joins TRBV24-1 to TRBJ1-5; maybe TRBD1 (6 bases). The CDR3 runs to 14 residues. Trimming took 2 bases from V and 7 from J, leaving 11 bases between them. Germline CDR1 and CDR2: KGHDR and SFDVKD. CDR3 residues: CATSDYREGQPQHF. The CDR3, as DNA: TGTGCCACCAGTGATTACAGGGAAGGACAGCCCCAGCATTTT.

V is TRBV7-3 and J is TRBJ2-3; 9 positions match TRBD2. This CDR3 spans 18 amino acids. The V gene's germline CDR1 is SGHTA and CDR2 FQGTGA. The V and J ends lost 5 bases and 4 bases, in that order; junction bases with no gene match: 16. CDR3 residues: CASSLIPRASGKSDTQYF. DNA for the CDR3: TGTGCCAGCAGCCTTATACCCCGGGCTAGCGGGAAATCAGATACGCAGTATTTT.

In the case of this clone: In the same sample, other DNA sequences code for this CDR3. The chain employs TRBV2 and TRBJ2-5; unclear D gene. The CDR3 sequence is 14 residues long. CDR1 SNHLY and CDR2 FYNNEI come from the germline V gene. Trimming took 4 bases from V and 0 from J, leaving 9 bases between them. CDR3 bases: TGTGCCAGCAGTGGAGGTAGTCACCAAGAGACCCAGTACTTC. Protein product: CASSGGSHQETQYF.

J is TRBJ2-3 and V is TRBV5-1; 8 bases align to TRBD1. The junction had 15 bases not matched to a gene; V was cut back by 4 bases and J by 2 bases. The germline CDR1 and CDR2 sequences are SGHRS and YFSETQ. The CDR3 loop spans 18 amino acids. The CDR3 bases are TGCGCCAGCAGCGTCGGCCAGGGGGCGAATCTTTTCACAGATACGCAGTATTTT. Residues: CASSVGQGANLFTDTQYF.

CDR3 DNA sequence: TGTGCCAGCTCGACAGGTTCGAATGAAAAACTGTTTTTT. Its translation is CASSTGSNEKLFF. V usage is TRBV6-6 and J usage is TRBJ1-4; D is possibly TRBD1 (6 bases). The CDR3 extends over 13 amino acids. Germline values: CDR1 MNHNY, CDR2 SVGAGI (reference sequence). V was trimmed by 8 bases and J by 5 bases, leaving 12 bases between them.

The V and J genes are TRBV5-1 and TRBJ2-5; 7 bases match TRBD2. The germline V gene encodes CDR1 SGHRS and CDR2 YFSETQ. The CDR3 sequence is 14 residues long. After removal of 0 bases from V and 4 bases from J, the junction contained 3 bases not matched to a gene. The CDR3 sequence is CASSLEAGPETQYF. The DNA of the CDR3 is TGCGCCAGCAGCTTGGAAGCGGGACCAGAGACCCAGTACTTC.

This chain links TRBV7-8 with TRBJ2-1; D remains unclear. Germline assignment: CDR1 SGHVS and CDR2 FQNEAQ. This CDR3 is built from 12 residues. Trimming stripped 1 base from V and 10 bases from J, with 8 bases between. As DNA, the CDR3 is TGTGCCAGCAGCTTAGGGGCCCGGGAGCAGTTCTTC. This encodes CASSLGAREQFF.

This clone was seen only a few times. Here the CDR3 DNA reads TGTGCCAGCAAACGGGATCATGGGAAAACGGGAGAGCAGTACTTC. Translated: CASKRDHGKTGEQYF. The chain uses TRBV19 and TRBJ2-7; D is perhaps TRBD2 (5 bases). V was cut by 9 bases and J by 7 bases, with 25 bases left in between. The CDR3 has 15 amino acids. Germline V gene sequence: CDR1 LNHDA, CDR2 SQIVND (reference sequence).

The table lists this clone with a count of one. CDR3 loop: CARAQTSGEADTQYF. CDR3 bases: TGTGCCAGAGCTCAGACTAGCGGGGAGGCAGATACGCAGTATTTT. This rearrangement joins TRBV7-9 to TRBJ2-3; 11 nucleotides align to TRBD2. The length of the CDR3 is 15 residues. Losses at the gene ends were 9 bases for V and 4 bases for J; bases not matched to a gene: 9. The germline V gene encodes CDR1 SEHNR and CDR2 FQNEAQ (reference sequence). Full variable domain (missing parts from reference TRBV7-9 and TRBJ2-3): DTGVSQNPRHKITKRGQNVTFRCDPISEHNRLYWYRQTLGQGPEFLTYFQNEAQLEKSRLLSDRFSAERPKGSFSTLEIQRTEQGDSAMYLCARAQTSGEADTQYFGPGTRLTVL.

This chain links TRBV10-1 with TRBJ1-1, with D possibly being TRBD1 (5 bases). V lost 9 bases and J lost 5, with 16 bases in between. In germline, CDR1 is WNHNN, CDR2 SYGVQD (reference sequence). There are 13 residues in the CDR3. CDR3 sequence: CARRSRRGTEAFF. In DNA, the CDR3 is TGCGCCAGGAGGTCCCGAAGGGGAACTGAAGCTTTCTTT.

The chain uses TRBV7-2 and TRBJ2-1, with D uncertain. CDR3 length equals 11 residues. Trimming took off 6 bases at V and 7 bases at J, with 7 bases between the two ends. The germline CDR1 and CDR2 sequences are SGHTA and FQGNSA. The CDR3: CASSLKNEQFF. The CDR3 nucleotides read TGTGCCAGCAGTCTTAAAAATGAGCAGTTCTTC.

This rearrangement joins TRBV7-9 to TRBJ2-2, with 8 bases identical to TRBD1. The CDR3 contains 13 residues. Germline loops: CDR1 SEHNR, CDR2 FQNEAQ (reference sequence). V lost 6 bases to trimming and J lost 7 bases; unmatched junction nucleotides: 4. CDR3 DNA: TGTGCCAGCAGGGACAGGGCCGACGGGGAGCTGTTTTTT. It specifies CASRDRADGELFF.

CDR3 region: CASSPGTSFFYRPQHF. The CDR3 DNA reads as TGTGCCAGTAGTCCGGGGACATCCTTTTTTTATCGACCCCAGCATTTT. The chain has TRBV19 and TRBJ1-5; possible D gene TRBD1, 6 bases. The CDR3 is 16 residues long. Germline CDR1 and CDR2: LNHDA and SQIVND (reference sequence). Trimming took off 5 bases at V and 10 bases at J, with 24 bases between the two ends. The full variable domain, with the rest looked up from reference TRBV19 and TRBJ1-5, is DGGITQSPKYLFRKEGQNVTLSCEQNLNHDAMYWYRQDPGQGLRLIYYSQIVNDFQKGDIAEGYSVSREKKESFPLTVTSAQKNPTAFYLCASSPGTSFFYRPQHFGDGTRLSIL.

Notes on this clone: Its ends do not fully match the called genes, so a read error is possible. The chain is built from TRBV3-1 (or the pseudogene TRBV3-2) and TRBJ1-1; D remains ambiguous. CDR1 is LGHDT, CDR2 YNNKEL, per germline (reference sequence). This CDR3 region has 10 residues. In DNA, the CDR3 is TGTGCCAGCAGCCGAGGGTCATATGTCTTT. Encoded protein: CASSRGSYVF.

Regarding this clone: Distinct nucleotide sequences in the sample also encode this CDR3. The gene calls are TRBV2 and TRBJ1-2, with TRBD1 identical over 7 bases. The CDR3 has 12 residues. The germline V gene encodes CDR1 SNHLY and CDR2 FYNNEI. J was trimmed by 5 bases and V by 4 bases; bases with no gene match: 1. As DNA, the CDR3 is TGTGCCAGCAGTGCGACAGGGTATGGCTACACCTTC. Translation gives CASSATGYGYTF.

There are a few counts of this clone. The CDR3 DNA sequence: TGTGCTAGTGGCCCCTCGGGGTCCAATCAGCCCCAGCATTTT. Translating gives CASGPSGSNQPQHF. This chain uses TRBV12-5 with TRBJ1-5; D unresolved. The germline V gene encodes CDR1 LGHNT and CDR2 FRNRAP. With 6 bases removed from V and 3 bases from J, the gap between germline ends came to 12 bases. The CDR3 has 14 residues.

A single count supports this clone. The genes are TRBV5-1 and TRBJ1-2, with 7 bases identical to TRBD1. This CDR3 region has 14 residues. The J segment lost 5 bases and the V segment lost 4 bases, leaving 8 bases of the junction unmatched. Per germline, CDR1 SGHRS and CDR2 YFSETQ. CDR3 amino acids: CASSPDRLFYGYTF. The CDR3 DNA is TGCGCCAGCAGCCCGGACAGGCTTTTTTATGGCTACACCTTC.

This CDR3 is CASRPGGKPYEQYF. In DNA, the CDR3 is TGTGCCAGCAGGCCAGGGGGCAAACCCTACGAGCAGTACTTC. The chain links TRBV7-2 to TRBJ2-7; 8 nucleotides agree with TRBD1. Trimming at V came to 6 bases and at J to 2 bases, leaving 6 bases not matched to a gene. Germline lookup yields CDR1 SGHTA and CDR2 FQGNSA. This CDR3 has 14 residues.